This T cell receptor beta chain is from a study of graft-versus-host responses after intestinal transplantation. Study-wide background: Recipients had multivisceral, liver-intestinal, or isolated intestinal transplants. All recipients got anti-thymocyte globulin induction, then tacrolimus and steroids for approximately three years. Study conclusions and caveats: Recipient-marrow GvH clones were detected, some having first appeared in ileum or blood. Those patients showing graft-donor T cell macrochimerism displayed high graft-versus-host to host-versus-graft clonal ratios in allografts.

CDR1 and CDR2 from the germline V gene are SGHAT and FQNNGV. The CDR3 consists of 14 residues. V was pared by 3 bases and J by 4 bases, with 9 bases between. Comments on this clone: Its antigen is as yet unknown.

The assay was immunoSEQ multiplex PCR, and TCRdb's table has in-frame clones only and misses some. This sample yields about 45,000 clones, of which 91% are seen a single time; approximately 4.7% belongs to the top ten. The TCR originated in a human patient who received an intestinal transplant, so some T cells may come from the graft donor. The sample was PBMCs, taken 524 days after transplant. This rearrangement joins TRBV11-2 to TRBJ2-2, with D perhaps TRBD1 (5 bases). The CDR3 region is CASSFSGITGELFF. CDR3 sequence (DNA): TGTGCCAGCAGCTTCTCAGGGATCACCGGGGAGCTGTTTTTT.